The 11 T cell receptor beta chains below come from one sample, sequenced in a study of early T cells in non-severe SARS-CoV-2 infection (TCRdb year 2021). The library relied on 5' RACE. Sequenced using a NextSeq 500. TCRdb reworked the public reads: Q25 trimming with fastp, MiXCR clone assembly, productive beta chains retained. Identical CDR3 protein sequences are pooled into one entry, listed with their most common genes and DNA. Counted in this sample were 90,000 to 100,000 distinct CDR3 sequences; approximately 13% of them appeared once. The ten largest clones add up to about 2% of the sample. Material: whole blood. These receptors all stem from an adult who was a healthcare worker with PCR-confirmed SARS-CoV-2 infection or an uninfected control (not recorded which).

This chain links TRBV15 with TRBJ2-4; D gene unclear. V lost 0 bases and J lost 9, with 9 bases in between. Germline V lookup: CDR1 LNHNV, CDR2 YYDKDF (reference sequence). This CDR3 contains 13 residues. CDR3 nucleotide sequence: TGTGCCACCAGCAGAGACCCAGATCGCATTCAGTACTTC. Its translation: CATSRDPDRIQYF.

This clonotype was detected only a few times. This chain connects TRBV6-5 to TRBJ1-2, with D tentatively TRBD1 (6 bases). V lost 6 bases, J lost 6 bases, and 14 bases lay in between. Germline V CDR1 and CDR2: MNHEY, SVGAGI. This CDR3 spans 13 amino acids. CDR3 nucleotides: TGTGCCAGCAGCCGACAGGAATGGAATGGCTACACCTTC. Translation gives CASSRQEWNGYTF.

Ten or more counts support this clonotype. The rearrangement joins TRBV18 to TRBJ2-1; D is uncertain. Germline CDR1 KGHSH, CDR2 LQKENI. The CDR3 sequence is 14 residues long. V lost 3 bases and J lost 0, with 6 bases in between. CDR3 nucleotides: TGTGCCAGCTCACCCCCTAGCTCCTACAATGAGCAGTTCTTC. The encoded protein is CASSPPSSYNEQFF.

This chain joins TRBV28 and TRBJ1-5; D is unclear. Trimming removed 2 bases from V and 4 bases from J, with 6 bases in between. CDR1 MDHEN and CDR2 SYDVKM come from the germline V gene. CDR3 size: 13 residues. The CDR3 sequence: CASSLGWNQPQHF. In nucleotides, the CDR3 is TGTGCCAGCAGTTTAGGTTGGAATCAGCCCCAGCATTTT.

This clonotype occurred many times. This chain joins TRBV6-1 and TRBJ2-2; no clear D. CDR1 and CDR2 from the germline V gene are MNHNS and SASEGT. Trimming removed 7 bases from V and 7 bases from J, with 4 bases in between. The CDR3 totals 10 residues. The CDR3 DNA is TGTGCCAGCACAGGCGGGGAGCTGTTTTTT. This gives the protein CASTGGELFF.

A few counts support this clonotype. The V call is TRBV4-1, the J call TRBJ2-7; 11 positions match TRBD1. Germline CDR1 MGHRA, CDR2 YSYEKL. Germline trimming cut 5 bases from V and 3 bases from J; bases unmatched to any gene: 3. There are 14 residues in the CDR3. CDR3 coding DNA: TGCGCCAGCAGCTCCGGGACAGGGGGCTACGAGCAGTACTTC. The encoded protein is CASSSGTGGYEQYF.

The chain employs TRBV27 and TRBJ1-6; perhaps TRBD1 as D (6 bases). This CDR3 comprises 16 residues. V was pared by 6 bases and J by 9 bases, with 21 bases between. The germline V gene has CDR1 MNHEY and CDR2 SMNVEV (reference sequence). CDR3 residues: CASRQTKGGFSSPLHF. CDR3 DNA sequence: TGTGCCAGCAGACAAACCAAAGGGGGTTTTAGTTCACCCCTCCACTTT.

V is TRBV6-5 and J is TRBJ1-1; 8 bases fit TRBD1. The germline V gene has CDR1 MNHEY and CDR2 SVGAGI. The CDR3 sequence is 16 residues long. The junction had 9 bases not matched to a gene; V was cut back by 6 bases and J by 0 bases. This chain's CDR3 is CASSRTGSRMNTEAFF. CDR3 nucleotides: TGTGCCAGCAGCAGGACAGGGTCCAGGATGAACACTGAAGCTTTCTTT.

This clonotype was counted at least ten times. This chain uses TRBV4-1 with TRBJ1-2, with D perhaps matching TRBD1 (5 bases). Trimming removed 1 base at V and 3 bases at J, with 9 bases between. This CDR3 comprises 14 residues. CDR1 is MGHRA and CDR2 is YSYEKL in the germline V gene. Here the CDR3 reads CASSQVVGDYGYTF. The CDR3 nucleotides are TGCGCCAGCAGCCAAGTGGTAGGGGACTATGGCTACACCTTC.

This clonotype was seen at least ten times. The chain uses TRBV7-9 and TRBJ1-5; tentative D call: TRBD1 (6 bases). The CDR3 sequence is 15 residues long. With 1 base removed from V and 5 bases from J, the gap between germline ends came to 12 bases. CDR1 is SEHNR, CDR2 FQNEAQ, per germline (reference sequence). The chain's CDR3 is CASSLGRSGDQPQHF. The CDR3 region has the DNA TGTGCCAGCAGCTTAGGTCGGTCAGGGGATCAGCCCCAGCATTTT.

This clonotype was recorded at least ten times. The rearrangement joins TRBV19 to TRBJ2-1; perhaps TRBD2 as D (6 bases). The CDR3 extends over 11 amino acids. Germline loops: CDR1 LNHDA, CDR2 SQIVND (reference sequence). V was shortened by 3 bases and J by 12 bases, with 9 bases between the two germline ends. CDR3 in amino acids: CASSIAGGQFF. CDR3 DNA sequence: TGTGCCAGTAGTATCGCCGGGGGGCAGTTCTTC.